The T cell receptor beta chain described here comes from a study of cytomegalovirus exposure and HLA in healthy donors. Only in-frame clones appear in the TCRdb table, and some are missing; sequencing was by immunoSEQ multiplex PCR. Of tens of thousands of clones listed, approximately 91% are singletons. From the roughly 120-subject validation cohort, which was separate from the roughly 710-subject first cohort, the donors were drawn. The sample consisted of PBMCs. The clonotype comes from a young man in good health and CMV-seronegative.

In nucleotides, the CDR3 is TGTGCCAGCAGCTTGGGTGCAAGCGGAAACAATGAGCAGTTCTTC. Its protein product is CASSLGASGNNEQFF. The chain has TRBV7-6 and TRBJ2-1; a possible D gene is TRBD2 (5 bases). There are 15 residues in the CDR3. Germline CDR1 SGHVS, CDR2 FNYEAQ. V lost 3 bases and J 5 bases, leaving 14 bases between the germline ends.